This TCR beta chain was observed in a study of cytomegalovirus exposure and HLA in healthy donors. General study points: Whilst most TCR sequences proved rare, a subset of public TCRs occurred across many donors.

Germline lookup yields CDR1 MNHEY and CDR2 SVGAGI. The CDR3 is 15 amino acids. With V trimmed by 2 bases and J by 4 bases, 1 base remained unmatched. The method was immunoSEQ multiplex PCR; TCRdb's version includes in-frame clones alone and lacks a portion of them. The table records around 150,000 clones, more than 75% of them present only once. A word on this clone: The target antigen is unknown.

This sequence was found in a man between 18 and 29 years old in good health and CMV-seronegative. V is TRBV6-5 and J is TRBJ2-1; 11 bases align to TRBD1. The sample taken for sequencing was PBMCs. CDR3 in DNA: TGTGCCAGCAGTTACGGGACAGGGGGATACAATGAGCAGTTCTTC. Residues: CASSYGTGGYNEQFF.